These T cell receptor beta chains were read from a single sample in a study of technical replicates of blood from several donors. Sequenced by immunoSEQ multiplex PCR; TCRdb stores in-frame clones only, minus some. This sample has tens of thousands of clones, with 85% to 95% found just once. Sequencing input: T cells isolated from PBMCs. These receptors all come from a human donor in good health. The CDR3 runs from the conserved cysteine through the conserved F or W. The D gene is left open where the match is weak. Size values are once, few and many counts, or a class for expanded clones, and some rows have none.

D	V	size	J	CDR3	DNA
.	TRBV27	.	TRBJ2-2	CASTRLATNTGELFF	TGTGCCAGCACTCGGCTAGCGACTAACACCGGGGAGCTGTTTTTT
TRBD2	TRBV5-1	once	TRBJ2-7	CASSLPSGSSNEQYF	TGCGCCAGCAGCTTGCCTAGCGGGAGTTCAAACGAGCAGTACTTC
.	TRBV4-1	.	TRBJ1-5	CASSQERRTNQPQHF	TGCGCCAGCAGCCAAGAAAGGAGGACTAATCAGCCCCAGCATTTT
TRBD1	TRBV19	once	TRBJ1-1	CASTPYRGPEAFF	TGTGCCAGTACCCCTTACAGGGGCCCTGAAGCTTTCTTT
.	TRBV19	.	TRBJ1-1	CACGEGETEAFF	TGTGCCTGTGGGGAGGGGGAAACTGAAGCTTTCTTT
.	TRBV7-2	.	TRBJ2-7	CASSLVPLDEQYF	TGTGCCAGCAGCTTAGTCCCGCTAGACGAGCAGTACTTC
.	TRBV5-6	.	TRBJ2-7	CASGPPLEQYF	TGTGCCAGCGGGCCCCCCCTCGAGCAGTACTTC
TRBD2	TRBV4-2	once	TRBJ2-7	CASSGTGTSNHEQYF	TGTGCCAGCAGCGGCACCGGGACTAGTAACCACGAGCAGTACTTC
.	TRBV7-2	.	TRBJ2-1	CASSLMLASNEQFF	TGTGCCAGCAGCTTAATGTTGGCTTCCAATGAGCAGTTCTTC
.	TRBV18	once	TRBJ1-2	CASSRMRYYGYTF	TGTGCCAGCTCACGTATGCGGTACTATGGCTACACCTTC
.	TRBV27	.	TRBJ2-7	CASRDKDYYEQYF	TGTGCCAGCAGGGACAAGGACTACTACGAGCAGTACTTC
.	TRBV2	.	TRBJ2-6	CASIGVGSGANVLTF	TGTGCCAGTATAGGGGTGGGGTCCGGGGCCAACGTCCTGACTTTC
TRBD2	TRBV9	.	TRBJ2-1	CASSVGASGYNEQFF	TGTGCCAGCAGCGTCGGGGCTAGCGGATACAATGAGCAGTTCTTC
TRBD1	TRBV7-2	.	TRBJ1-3	CASSLSGGGSGNTIYF	TGTGCCAGCAGTTTATCAGGGGGCGGATCTGGAAACACCATATATTTT
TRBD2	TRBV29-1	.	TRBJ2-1	CSVQAGVNVNEQFF	TGCAGCGTCCAAGCGGGAGTAAATGTGAATGAGCAGTTCTTC
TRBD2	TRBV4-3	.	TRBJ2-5	CASSQEGLAVQETQYF	TGCGCCAGCAGCCAAGAGGGGCTAGCGGTTCAAGAGACCCAGTACTTC
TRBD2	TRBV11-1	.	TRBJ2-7	CASSRGAGGYEQYF	TGTGCCAGCAGCCGTGGAGCGGGAGGGTACGAGCAGTACTTC
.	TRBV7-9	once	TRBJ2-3	CASSLRPISTDTQYF	TGTGCCAGCAGCTTGCGGCCCATTAGCACAGATACGCAGTATTTT
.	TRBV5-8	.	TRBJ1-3	CASSFGASGNTIYF	TGTGCCAGCAGCTTTGGGGCCTCTGGAAACACCATATATTTT
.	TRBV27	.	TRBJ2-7	CASSLGHPSSYEQYF	TGTGCCAGCAGTTTAGGTCACCCCAGCTCCTACGAGCAGTACTTC
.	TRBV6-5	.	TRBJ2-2	CASSYSELNTGELFF	TGTGCCAGCAGTTACTCCGAGTTGAACACCGGGGAGCTGTTTTTT
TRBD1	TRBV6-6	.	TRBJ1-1	CASSSGTGTEAFF	TGTGCCAGCAGTTCCGGGACAGGCACTGAAGCTTTCTTT
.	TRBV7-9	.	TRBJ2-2	CASSLGQTNTGELFF	TGTGCCAGCAGCTTGGGCCAAACGAACACCGGGGAGCTGTTTTTT
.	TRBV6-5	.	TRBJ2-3	CASSLSAGTQYF	TGTGCCAGCAGTTTGTCAGCGGGTACGCAGTATTTT
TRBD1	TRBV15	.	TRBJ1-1	CATSRETGGDTEAFF	TGTGCCACCAGCAGAGAAACAGGGGGGGACACTGAAGCTTTCTTT
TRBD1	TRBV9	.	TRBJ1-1	CASSLTGDSNTEAFF	TGTGCCAGCAGCCTCACAGGGGACTCGAACACTGAAGCTTTCTTT
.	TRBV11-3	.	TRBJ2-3	CASSLERDTQYF	TGTGCCAGCAGCTTAGAGCGGGATACGCAGTATTTT
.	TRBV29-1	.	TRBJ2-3	CSVEDRGGEKPPDTQYF	TGCAGCGTTGAAGATCGGGGTGGGGAGAAACCCCCAGATACGCAGTATTTT
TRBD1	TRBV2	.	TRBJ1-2	CASRAWDRFGYTF	TGTGCCAGCAGAGCGTGGGACAGATTCGGCTACACCTTC
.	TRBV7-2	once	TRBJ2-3	CASSLVITGTGSTDTQYF	TGTGCCAGCAGCTTAGTCATAACCGGGACTGGGTCCACAGATACGCAGTATTTT
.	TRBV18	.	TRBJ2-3	CASSPSSDTQYF	TGTGCCAGCTCACCATCCTCAGATACGCAGTATTTT
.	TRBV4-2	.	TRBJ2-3	CASSQVVTTDPTNTDTQYF	TGTGCCAGCAGCCAAGTGGTGACTACCGACCCTACCAACACAGATACGCAGTATTTT